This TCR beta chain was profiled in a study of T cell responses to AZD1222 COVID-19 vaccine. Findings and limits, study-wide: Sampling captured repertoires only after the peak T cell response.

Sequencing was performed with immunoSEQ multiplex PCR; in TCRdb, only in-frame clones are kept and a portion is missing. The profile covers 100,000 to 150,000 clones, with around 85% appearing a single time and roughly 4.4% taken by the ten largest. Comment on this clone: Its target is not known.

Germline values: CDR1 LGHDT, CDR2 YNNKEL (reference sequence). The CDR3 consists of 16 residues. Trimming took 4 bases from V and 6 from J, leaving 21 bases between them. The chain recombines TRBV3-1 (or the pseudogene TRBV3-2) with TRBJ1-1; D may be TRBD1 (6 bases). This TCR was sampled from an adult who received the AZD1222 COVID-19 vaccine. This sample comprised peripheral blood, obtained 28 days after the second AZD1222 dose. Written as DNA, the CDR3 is TGTGCCAGCAGCCCCTCACAGGGTATCGGGGACGCTGAAGCTTTCTTT. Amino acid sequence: CASSPSQGIGDAEAFF.